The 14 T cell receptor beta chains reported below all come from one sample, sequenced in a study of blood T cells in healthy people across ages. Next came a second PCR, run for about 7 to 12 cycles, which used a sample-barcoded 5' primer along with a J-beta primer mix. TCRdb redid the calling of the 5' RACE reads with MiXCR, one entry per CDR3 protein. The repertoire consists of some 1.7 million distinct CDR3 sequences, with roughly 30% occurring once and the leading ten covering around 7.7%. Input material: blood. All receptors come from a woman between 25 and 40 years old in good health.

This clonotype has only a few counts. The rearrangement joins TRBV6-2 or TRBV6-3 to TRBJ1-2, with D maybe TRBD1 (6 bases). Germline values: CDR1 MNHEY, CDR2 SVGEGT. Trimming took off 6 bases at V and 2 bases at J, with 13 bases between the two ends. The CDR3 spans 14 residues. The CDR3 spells CASRNTGQNYGYTF. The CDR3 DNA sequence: TGTGCCAGCAGGAACACGGGACAAAACTATGGCTACACCTTC.

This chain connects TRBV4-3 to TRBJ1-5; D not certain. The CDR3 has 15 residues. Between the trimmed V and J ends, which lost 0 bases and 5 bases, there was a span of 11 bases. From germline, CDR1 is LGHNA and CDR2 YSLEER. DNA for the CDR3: TGCGCCAGCAGCCAAGATTCAGGACCAGATCAGCCCCAGCATTTT. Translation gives CASSQDSGPDQPQHF.

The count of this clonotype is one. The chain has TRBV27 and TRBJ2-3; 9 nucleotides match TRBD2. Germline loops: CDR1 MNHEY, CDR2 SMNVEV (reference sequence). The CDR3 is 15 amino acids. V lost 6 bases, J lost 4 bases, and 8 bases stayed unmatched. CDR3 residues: CASSPSAGGPDTQYF. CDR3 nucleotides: TGTGCCAGCAGCCCCTCGGCGGGGGGGCCAGATACGCAGTATTTT.

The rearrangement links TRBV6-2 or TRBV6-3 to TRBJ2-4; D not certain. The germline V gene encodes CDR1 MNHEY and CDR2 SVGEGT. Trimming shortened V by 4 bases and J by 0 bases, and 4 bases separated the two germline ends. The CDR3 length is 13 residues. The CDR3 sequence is CASSSSAKNIQYF. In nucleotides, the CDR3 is TGTGCCAGCAGTTCTTCAGCCAAAAACATTCAGTACTTC.

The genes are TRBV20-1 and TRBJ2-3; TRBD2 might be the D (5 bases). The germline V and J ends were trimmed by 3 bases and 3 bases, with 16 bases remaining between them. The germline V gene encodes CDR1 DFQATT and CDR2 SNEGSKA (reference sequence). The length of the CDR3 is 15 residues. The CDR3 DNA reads TGCAGTGCTAGTGATGGAGGCAGACGTACAGATACGCAGTATTTT. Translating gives CSASDGGRRTDTQYF.

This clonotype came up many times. The CDR3: CASSRGGQANYEQYF. The CDR3 coding sequence is TGTGCCAGCAGCCGGGGGGGGCAAGCGAATTACGAGCAGTACTTC. The V call is TRBV6-5, the J call TRBJ2-7; 8 bases are shared with TRBD2. CDR1 and CDR2 from the germline V gene are MNHEY and SVGAGI. With 6 bases clipped from V and 4 bases from J, the junction kept 11 bases outside the gene matches. The CDR3 length is 15 residues.

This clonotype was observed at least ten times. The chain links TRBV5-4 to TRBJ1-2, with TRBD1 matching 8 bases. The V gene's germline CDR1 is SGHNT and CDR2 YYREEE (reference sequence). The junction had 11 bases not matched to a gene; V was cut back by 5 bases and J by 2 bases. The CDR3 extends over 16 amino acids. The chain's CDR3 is CASSTGTGTMNYGYTF. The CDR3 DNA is TGTGCCAGCAGTACCGGGACAGGTACTATGAACTATGGCTACACCTTC.

This CDR3 is CASSFTLGTGEFAGANVLTF. The CDR3 DNA reads as TGTGCCAGCAGTTTCACTTTAGGGACAGGGGAATTTGCTGGGGCCAACGTCCTGACTTTC. V gene TRBV27 combines with J gene TRBJ2-6; 10 bases match TRBD1. Germline lookup yields CDR1 MNHEY and CDR2 SMNVEV (reference sequence). CDR3 length: 20 residues. V dropped 3 bases and J dropped 2; count of bases not matched to a gene: 13.

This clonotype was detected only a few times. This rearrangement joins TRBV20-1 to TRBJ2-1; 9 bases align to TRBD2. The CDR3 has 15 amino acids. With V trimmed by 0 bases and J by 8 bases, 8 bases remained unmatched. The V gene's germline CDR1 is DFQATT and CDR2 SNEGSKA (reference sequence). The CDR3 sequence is CSARDASGMGDEQFF. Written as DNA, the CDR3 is TGCAGTGCTAGAGACGCTAGCGGGATGGGTGATGAGCAGTTCTTC.

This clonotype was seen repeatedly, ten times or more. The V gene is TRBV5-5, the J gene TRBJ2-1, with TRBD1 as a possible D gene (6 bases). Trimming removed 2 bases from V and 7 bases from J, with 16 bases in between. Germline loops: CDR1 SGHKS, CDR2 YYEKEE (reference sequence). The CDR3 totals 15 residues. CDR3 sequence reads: CASSLTRQAGNEQFF. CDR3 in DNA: TGTGCCAGCAGCTTAACTAGACAGGCTGGGAATGAGCAGTTCTTC.

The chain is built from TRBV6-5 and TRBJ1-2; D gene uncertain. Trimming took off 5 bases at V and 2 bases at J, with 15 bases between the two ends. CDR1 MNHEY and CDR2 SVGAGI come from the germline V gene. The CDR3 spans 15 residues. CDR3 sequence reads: CASSPVPGGNYGYTF. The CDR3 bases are TGTGCCAGCAGTCCCGTTCCAGGTGGGAACTATGGCTACACCTTC.

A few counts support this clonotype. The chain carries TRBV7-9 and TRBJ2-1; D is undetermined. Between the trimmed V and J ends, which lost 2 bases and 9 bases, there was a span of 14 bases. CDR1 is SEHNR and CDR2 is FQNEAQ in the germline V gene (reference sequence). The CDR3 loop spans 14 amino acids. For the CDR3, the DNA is TGTGCCAGCAGCTTATTGGGCGCGATCGGTGAGCAGTTCTTC. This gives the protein CASSLLGAIGEQFF.

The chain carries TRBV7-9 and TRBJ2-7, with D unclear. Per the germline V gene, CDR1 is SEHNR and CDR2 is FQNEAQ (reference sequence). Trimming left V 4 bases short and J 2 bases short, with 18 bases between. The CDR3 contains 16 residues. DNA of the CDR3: TGTGCCAGCAGCTCCAGTCCCACAGCTTCTGCCTACGAGCAGTACTTC. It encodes CASSSSPTASAYEQYF.

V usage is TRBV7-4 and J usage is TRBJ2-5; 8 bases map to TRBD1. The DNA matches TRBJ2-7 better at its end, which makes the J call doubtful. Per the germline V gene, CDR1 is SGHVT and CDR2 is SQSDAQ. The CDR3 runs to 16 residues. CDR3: CASSLTDRVASYEQYF. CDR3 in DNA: TGTGCCAGCAGCCTCACGGACAGGGTCGCATCCTACGAGCAGTACTTC.